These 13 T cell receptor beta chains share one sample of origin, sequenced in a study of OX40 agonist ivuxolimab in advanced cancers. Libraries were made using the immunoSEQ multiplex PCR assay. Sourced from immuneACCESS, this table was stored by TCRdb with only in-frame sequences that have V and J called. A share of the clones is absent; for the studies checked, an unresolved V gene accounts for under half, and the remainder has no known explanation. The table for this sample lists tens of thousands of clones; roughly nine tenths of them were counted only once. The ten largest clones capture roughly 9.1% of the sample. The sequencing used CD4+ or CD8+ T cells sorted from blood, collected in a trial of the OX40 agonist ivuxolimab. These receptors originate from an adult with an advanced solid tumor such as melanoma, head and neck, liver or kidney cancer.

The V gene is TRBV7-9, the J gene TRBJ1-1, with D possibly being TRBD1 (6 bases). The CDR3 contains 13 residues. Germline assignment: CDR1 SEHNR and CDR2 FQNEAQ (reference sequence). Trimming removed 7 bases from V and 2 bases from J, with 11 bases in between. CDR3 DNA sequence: TGTGCCAGCACCTCACAGGGAAACACTGAAGCTTTCTTT. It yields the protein CASTSQGNTEAFF.

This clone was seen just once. The CDR3 loop reads CAWSAYVGSTEAFF. CDR3 DNA: TGTGCCTGGAGCGCTTATGTGGGGAGCACTGAAGCTTTCTTT. The J gene is TRBJ1-1, the V gene TRBV30; D is unclear. Trimming took 3 bases from V and 4 from J, leaving 15 bases between them. Per germline, CDR1 GTSNPN and CDR2 SVGIG (reference sequence). CDR3 length equals 14 residues.

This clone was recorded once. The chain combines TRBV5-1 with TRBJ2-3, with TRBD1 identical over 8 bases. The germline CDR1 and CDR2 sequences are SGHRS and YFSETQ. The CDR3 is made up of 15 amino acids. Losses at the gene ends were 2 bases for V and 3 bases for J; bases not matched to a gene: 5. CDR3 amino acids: CASSLGTGFTDTQYF. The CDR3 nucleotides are TGCGCCAGCAGCTTAGGGACAGGATTTACAGATACGCAGTATTTT.

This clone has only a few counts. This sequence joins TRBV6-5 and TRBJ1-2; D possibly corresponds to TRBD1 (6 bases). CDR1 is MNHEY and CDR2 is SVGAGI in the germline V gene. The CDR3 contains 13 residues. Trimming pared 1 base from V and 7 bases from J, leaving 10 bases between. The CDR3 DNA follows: TGTGCCAGCAGTTACTTGGGGGGCTCTGGCTACACCTTC. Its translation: CASSYLGGSGYTF.

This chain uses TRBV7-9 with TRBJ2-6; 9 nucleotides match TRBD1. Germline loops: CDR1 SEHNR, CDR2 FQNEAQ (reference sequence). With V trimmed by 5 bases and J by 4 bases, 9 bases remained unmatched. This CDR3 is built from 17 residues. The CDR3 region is CASSKHRGRLGANVLTF. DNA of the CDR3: TGTGCCAGCAGCAAACACAGGGGGCGCCTCGGGGCCAACGTCCTGACTTTC.

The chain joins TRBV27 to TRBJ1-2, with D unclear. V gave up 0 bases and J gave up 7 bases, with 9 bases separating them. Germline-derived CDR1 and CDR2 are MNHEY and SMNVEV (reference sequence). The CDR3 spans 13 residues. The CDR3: CASSLSLGSGYTF. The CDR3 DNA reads TGTGCCAGCAGTTTATCGCTAGGGAGTGGCTACACCTTC.

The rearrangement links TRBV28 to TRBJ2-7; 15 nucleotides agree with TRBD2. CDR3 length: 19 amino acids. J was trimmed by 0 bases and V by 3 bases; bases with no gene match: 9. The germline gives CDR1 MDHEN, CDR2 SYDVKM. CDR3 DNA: TGTGCCAGCAGTTTGGAGGGACTAGCGGGAGGAGTAAGCTCCTACGAGCAGTACTTC. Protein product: CASSLEGLAGGVSSYEQYF.

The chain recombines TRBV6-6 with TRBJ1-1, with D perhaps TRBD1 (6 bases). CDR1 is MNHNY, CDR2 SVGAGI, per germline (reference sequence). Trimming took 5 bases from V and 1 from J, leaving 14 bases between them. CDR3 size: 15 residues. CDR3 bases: TGTGCCAGCAGTCCGAGACAGGAGGCGAACACTGAAGCTTTCTTT. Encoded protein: CASSPRQEANTEAFF.

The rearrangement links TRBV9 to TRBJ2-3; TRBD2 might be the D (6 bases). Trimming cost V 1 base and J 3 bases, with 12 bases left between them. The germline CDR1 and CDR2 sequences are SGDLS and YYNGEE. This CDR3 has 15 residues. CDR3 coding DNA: TGTGCCAGCAGCGTAATGGGGGGAGCGACAGATACGCAGTATTTT. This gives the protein CASSVMGGATDTQYF.

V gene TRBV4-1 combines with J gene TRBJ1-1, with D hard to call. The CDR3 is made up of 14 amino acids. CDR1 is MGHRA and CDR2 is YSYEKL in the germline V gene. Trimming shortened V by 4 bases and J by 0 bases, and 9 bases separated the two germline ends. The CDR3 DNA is TGCGCCAGCAGCCGCCTTGACTTGAACACTGAAGCTTTCTTT. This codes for CASSRLDLNTEAFF.

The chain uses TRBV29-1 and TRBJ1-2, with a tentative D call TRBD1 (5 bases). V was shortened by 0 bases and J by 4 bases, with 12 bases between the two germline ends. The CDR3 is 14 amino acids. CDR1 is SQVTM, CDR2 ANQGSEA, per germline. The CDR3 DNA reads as TGCAGCGTTGAAGAAGTTTTTGGGGGCTATGGCTACACCTTC. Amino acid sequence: CSVEEVFGGYGYTF.

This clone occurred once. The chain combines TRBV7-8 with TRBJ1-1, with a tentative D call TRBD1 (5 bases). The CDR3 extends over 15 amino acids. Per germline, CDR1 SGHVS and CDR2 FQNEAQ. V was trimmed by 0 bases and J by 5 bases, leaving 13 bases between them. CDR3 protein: CASSLAFAGRTEAFF. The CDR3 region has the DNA TGTGCCAGCAGCTTAGCCTTCGCAGGGCGGACTGAAGCTTTCTTT.

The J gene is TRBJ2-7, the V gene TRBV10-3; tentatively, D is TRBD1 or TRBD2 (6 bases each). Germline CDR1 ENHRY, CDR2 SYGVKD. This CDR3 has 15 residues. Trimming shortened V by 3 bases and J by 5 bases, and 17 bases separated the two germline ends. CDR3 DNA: TGTGCCATCAGTGATAAATCTTGGGGGGCCCACGAGCAGTACTTC. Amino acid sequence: CAISDKSWGAHEQYF.